The text below deals with one TCR beta chain. At the DNA level, this CDR3 is encoded by other sequences in the same sample as well. The sample comes from a study of T cells in women clearing cervical HPV infection. Method: immunoSEQ multiplex PCR; TCRdb's copy keeps in-frame clones and lacks some. This sample lists roughly 40,000 clones; its ten largest clones have 0.95% to 1.5%. The sequence derives from a woman between 18 and 69 years old with a cervical HPV16 infection that either progressed to CIN3+ or cleared (not recorded which). The sample taken for sequencing was blood buffy coat.

The part of the CDR3 DNA that was read is TGTGCCAGCAGCATTCAGGAGGGCTACGAG. Translation: CASSIQEGYE. The whole CDR3 is CASSIQEGYEQYF. The J gene is TRBJ2-7, the V gene TRBV7-2; perhaps TRBD2 as D (6 bases). The missing CDR3 end, 3 residues past where the read stops, is filled in from the germline J gene. The CDR3 has 13 residues. The V gene lost 5 bases and the J gene lost 3 bases, with 11 bases spanning the gap. Per the germline V gene, CDR1 is SGHTA and CDR2 is FQGNSA.